This T cell receptor beta chain was retrieved from a study of technical replicates of blood from a few donors. Sequenced by immunoSEQ multiplex PCR; TCRdb stores in-frame clones only, minus some. The sample comprises approximately 70,000 clones, roughly nine tenths of which are singletons, and around 4.5% rests with the top ten. J lost 9 bases, V lost 5 bases, and 6 bases had no gene match. The CDR3 covers 12 residues. The germline V gene encodes CDR1 MNHNY and CDR2 SVGAGI (reference sequence). Only one count was recorded for this clone. The sequence came from a human donor in good health. Some clones in this sample may be carry-over from other donors' samples. This rearrangement joins TRBV6-6 to TRBJ2-5, with 7 bases lining up with TRBD2. Sequencing used PBMCs. The CDR3 DNA is TGTGCCAGCAGTCCGGGGGGAGGGGCCCAGTACTTC. This sequence encodes CASSPGGGAQYF.